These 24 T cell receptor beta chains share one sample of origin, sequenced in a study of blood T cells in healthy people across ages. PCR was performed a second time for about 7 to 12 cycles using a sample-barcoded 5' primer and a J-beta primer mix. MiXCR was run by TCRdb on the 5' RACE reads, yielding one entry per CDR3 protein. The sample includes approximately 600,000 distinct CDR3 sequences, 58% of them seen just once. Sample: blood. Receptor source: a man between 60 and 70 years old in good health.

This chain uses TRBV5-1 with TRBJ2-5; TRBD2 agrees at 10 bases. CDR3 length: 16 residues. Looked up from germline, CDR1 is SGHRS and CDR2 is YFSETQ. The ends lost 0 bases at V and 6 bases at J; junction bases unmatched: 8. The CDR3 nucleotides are TGCGCCAGCAGCTTGGAGCCAGCGGGGGGGCTGCAGACCCAGTACTTC. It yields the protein CASSLEPAGGLQTQYF.

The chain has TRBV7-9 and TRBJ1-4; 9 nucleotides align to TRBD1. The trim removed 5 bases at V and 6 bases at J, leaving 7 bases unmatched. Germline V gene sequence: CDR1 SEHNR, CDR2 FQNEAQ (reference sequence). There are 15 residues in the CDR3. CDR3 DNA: TGTGCCAGCAGCCTAAACAGGGGGCAGGATGAAAAACTGTTTTTT. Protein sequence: CASSLNRGQDEKLFF.

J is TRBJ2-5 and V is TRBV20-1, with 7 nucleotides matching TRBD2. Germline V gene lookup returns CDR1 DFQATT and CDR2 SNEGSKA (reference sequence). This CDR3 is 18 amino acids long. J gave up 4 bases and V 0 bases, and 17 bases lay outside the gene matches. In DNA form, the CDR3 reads TGCAGTGCTAGAGATCCTACTTCTGGCGGGAGTCGCCCAGAGACCCAGTACTTC. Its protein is CSARDPTSGGSRPETQYF.

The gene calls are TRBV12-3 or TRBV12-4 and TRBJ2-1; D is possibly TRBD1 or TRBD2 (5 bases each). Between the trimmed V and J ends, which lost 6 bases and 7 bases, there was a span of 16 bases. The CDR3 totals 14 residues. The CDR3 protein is CASRLPGPNNEQFF. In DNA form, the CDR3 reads TGTGCCAGCAGACTCCCGGGACCTAATAATGAGCAGTTCTTC.

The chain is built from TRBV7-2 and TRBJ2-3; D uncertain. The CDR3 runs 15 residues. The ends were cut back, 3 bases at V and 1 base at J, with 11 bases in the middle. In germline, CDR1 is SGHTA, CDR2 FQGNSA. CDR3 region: CASSFGRQGTDTQYF. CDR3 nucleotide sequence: TGTGCCAGCAGCTTTGGGCGGCAGGGCACAGATACGCAGTATTTT.

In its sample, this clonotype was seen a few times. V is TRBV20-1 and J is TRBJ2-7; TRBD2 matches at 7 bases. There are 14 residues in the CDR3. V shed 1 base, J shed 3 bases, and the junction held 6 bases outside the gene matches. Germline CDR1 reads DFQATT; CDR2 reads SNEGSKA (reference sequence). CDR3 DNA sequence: TGCAGTGCTAGAGTTGTGGGGGGGAACTACGAGCAGTACTTC. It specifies CSARVVGGNYEQYF.

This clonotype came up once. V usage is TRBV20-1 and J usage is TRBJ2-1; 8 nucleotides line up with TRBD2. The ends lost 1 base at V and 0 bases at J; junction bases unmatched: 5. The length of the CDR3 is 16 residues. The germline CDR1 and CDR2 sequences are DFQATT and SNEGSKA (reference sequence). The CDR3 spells CSARVGGGYSYNEQFF. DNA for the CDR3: TGCAGTGCTAGAGTGGGCGGGGGGTACTCCTACAATGAGCAGTTCTTC.

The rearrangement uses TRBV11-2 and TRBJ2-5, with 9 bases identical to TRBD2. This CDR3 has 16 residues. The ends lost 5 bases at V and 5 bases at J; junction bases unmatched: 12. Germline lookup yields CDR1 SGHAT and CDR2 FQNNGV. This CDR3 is CASSVRGAGGLETQYF. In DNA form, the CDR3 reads TGTGCCAGCAGCGTACGAGGCGCGGGGGGGCTGGAGACCCAGTACTTC. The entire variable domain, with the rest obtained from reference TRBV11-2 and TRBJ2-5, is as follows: EAGVAQSPRYKIIEKRQSVAFWCNPISGHATLYWYQQILGQGPKLLIQFQNNGVVDDSQLPKDRFSAERLKGVDSTLKIQPAKLEDSAVYLCASSVRGAGGLETQYFGPGTRLLVL.

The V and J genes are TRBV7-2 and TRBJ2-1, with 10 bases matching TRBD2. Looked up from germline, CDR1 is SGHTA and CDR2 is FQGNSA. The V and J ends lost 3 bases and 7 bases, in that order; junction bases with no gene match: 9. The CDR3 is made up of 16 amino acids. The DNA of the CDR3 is TGTGCCAGCAGCTTTCGGAGCGGGGGGGCCCGAAATGAGCAGTTCTTC. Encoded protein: CASSFRSGGARNEQFF.

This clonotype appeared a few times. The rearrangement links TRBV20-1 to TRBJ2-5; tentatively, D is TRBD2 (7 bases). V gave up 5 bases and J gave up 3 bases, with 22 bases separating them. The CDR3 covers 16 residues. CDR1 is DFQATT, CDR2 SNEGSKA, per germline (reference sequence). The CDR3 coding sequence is TGCAGTGCTGAAGGGGGAGCGGGGCCCGCAAAAGAGACCCAGTACTTC. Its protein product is CSAEGGAGPAKETQYF.

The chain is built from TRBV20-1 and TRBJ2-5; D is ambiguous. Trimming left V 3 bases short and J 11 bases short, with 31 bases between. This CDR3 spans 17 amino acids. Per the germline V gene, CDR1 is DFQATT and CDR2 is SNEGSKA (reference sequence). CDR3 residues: CSASSRVGVASYNEQYF. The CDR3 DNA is TGCAGTGCTAGCTCTCGGGTGGGCGTGGCATCCTACAATGAGCAGTACTTC.

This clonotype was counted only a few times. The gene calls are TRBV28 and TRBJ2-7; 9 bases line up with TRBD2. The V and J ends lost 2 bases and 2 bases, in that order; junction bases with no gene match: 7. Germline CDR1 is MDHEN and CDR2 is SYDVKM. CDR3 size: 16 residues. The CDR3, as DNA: TGTGCCAGCAGTTTAGGGGCCGCGGGGGGGACCTACGAGCAGTACTTC. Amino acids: CASSLGAAGGTYEQYF.

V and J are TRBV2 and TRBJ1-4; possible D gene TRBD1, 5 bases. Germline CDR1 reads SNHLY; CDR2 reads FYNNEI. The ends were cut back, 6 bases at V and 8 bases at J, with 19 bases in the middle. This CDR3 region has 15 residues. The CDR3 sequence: CASSPLRVKGEKLFF. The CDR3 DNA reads TGTGCCAGCAGCCCCCTGAGGGTGAAGGGGGAAAAACTGTTTTTT.

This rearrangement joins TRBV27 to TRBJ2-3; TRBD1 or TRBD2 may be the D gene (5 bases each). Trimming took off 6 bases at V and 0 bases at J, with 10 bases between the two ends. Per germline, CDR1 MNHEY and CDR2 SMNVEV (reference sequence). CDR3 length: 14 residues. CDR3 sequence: CASSGTESTDTQYF. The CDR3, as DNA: TGTGCCAGCAGCGGGACGGAGAGCACAGATACGCAGTATTTT.

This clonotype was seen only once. The CDR3 protein is CSASVLGEAKNIQYF. CDR3 in DNA: TGCAGTGCTAGTGTTCTGGGGGAAGCCAAAAACATTCAGTACTTC. The chain carries TRBV20-1 and TRBJ2-4, with D perhaps given as TRBD1 or TRBD2 (5 bases each). The CDR3 covers 15 residues. Trimming removed 3 bases from V and 0 bases from J, with 12 bases in between. CDR1 is DFQATT, CDR2 SNEGSKA, per germline (reference sequence).

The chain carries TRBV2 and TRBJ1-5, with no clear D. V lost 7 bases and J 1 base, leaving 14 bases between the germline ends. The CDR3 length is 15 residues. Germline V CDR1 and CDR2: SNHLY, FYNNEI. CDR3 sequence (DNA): TGTGCCAGCACCCCAGGAGCCGGGAGCAATCAGCCCCAGCATTTT. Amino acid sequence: CASTPGAGSNQPQHF.

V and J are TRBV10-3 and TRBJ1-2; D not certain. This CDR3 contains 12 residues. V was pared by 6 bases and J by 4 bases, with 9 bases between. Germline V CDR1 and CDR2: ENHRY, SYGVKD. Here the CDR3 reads CAIRGPFYGYTF. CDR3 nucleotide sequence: TGTGCCATCAGGGGTCCCTTCTATGGCTACACCTTC.

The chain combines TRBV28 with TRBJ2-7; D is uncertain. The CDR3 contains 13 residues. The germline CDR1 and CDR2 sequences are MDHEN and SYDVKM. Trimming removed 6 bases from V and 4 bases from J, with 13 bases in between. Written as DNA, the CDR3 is TGTGCCAGCAGATCCTCGGCACCGTACGAGCAGTACTTC. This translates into CASRSSAPYEQYF.

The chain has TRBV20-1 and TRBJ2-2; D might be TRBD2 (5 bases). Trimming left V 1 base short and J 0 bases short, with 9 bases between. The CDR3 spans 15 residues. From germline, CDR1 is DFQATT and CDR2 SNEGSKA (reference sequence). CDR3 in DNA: TGCAGTGCTAGAGCCCCTAGCCCGAACACCGGGGAGCTGTTTTTT. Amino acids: CSARAPSPNTGELFF.

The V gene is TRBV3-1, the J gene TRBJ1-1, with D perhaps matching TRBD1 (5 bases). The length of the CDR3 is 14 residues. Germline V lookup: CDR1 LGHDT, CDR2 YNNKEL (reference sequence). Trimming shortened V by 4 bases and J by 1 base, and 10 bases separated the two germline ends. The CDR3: CASSPLDRNTEAFF. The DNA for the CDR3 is TGTGCCAGCAGCCCGTTAGACAGGAACACTGAAGCTTTCTTT. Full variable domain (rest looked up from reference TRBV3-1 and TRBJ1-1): DTAVSQTPKYLVTQMGNDKSIKCEQNLGHDTMYWYKQDSKKFLKIMFSYNNKELIINETVPNRFSPKSPDKAHLNLHINSLELGDSAVYFCASSPLDRNTEAFFGQGTRLTVV.

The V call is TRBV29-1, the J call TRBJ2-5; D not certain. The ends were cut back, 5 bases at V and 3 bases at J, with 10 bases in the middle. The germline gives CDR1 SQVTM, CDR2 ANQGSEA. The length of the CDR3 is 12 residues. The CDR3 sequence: CSVKASEETQYF. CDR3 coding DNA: TGCAGCGTTAAGGCCTCTGAAGAGACCCAGTACTTC.

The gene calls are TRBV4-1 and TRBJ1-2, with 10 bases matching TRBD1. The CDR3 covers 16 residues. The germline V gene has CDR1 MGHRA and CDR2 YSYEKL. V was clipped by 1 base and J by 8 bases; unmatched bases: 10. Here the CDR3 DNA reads TGCGCCAGCAGCCAAGCGGGACAGGGGACCCTTGGAGGCTACACCTTC. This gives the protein CASSQAGQGTLGGYTF.

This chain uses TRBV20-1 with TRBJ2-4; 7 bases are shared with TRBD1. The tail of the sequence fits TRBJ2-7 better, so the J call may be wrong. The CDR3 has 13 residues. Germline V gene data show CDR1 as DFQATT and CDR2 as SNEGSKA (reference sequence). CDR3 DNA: TGCAGTGCCCGCGACAGGGAACACTACGAGCAGTACTTC. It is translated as CSARDREHYEQYF.

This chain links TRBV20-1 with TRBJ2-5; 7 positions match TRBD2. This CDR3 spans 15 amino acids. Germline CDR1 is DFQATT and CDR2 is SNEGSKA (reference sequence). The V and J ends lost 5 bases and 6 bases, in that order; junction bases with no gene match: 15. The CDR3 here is CSAPTSSNVKKTQYF. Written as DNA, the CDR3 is TGCAGTGCTCCGACTAGCTCCAACGTAAAGAAGACCCAGTACTTC.